One sample yielded the 6 T cell receptor beta chains listed below, sequenced in a study of blood T cell repertoires in COVID-19 (dated by TCRdb to the early 2020s). Receptor amplification or capture employed the immunoSEQ multiplex PCR assay. Not all clones reach the TCRdb copy of this immuneACCESS table, which keeps in-frame sequences only. Checked studies attribute under half of the gap to unresolved V genes and leave the rest unexplained. The sample table lists some 80,000 clones, 86% of them with a count of one. The ten top clones hold around 17% of the sample. The material sequenced was peripheral blood. These TCRs come from a human donor in a cohort sampled during active COVID-19.

The rearrangement joins TRBV3-1 (or the pseudogene TRBV3-2) to TRBJ2-1; possible D gene TRBD2, 6 bases. CDR3 length: 15 amino acids. CDR1 LGHDT and CDR2 YNNKEL come from the germline V gene (reference sequence). Deletions cut 0 bases from V and 6 bases from J, with 12 bases between. The CDR3 protein is CASSQERLASNEQFF. The CDR3, as DNA: TGTGCCAGCAGCCAAGAACGTCTAGCGTCCAATGAGCAGTTCTTC.

The chain combines TRBV11-2 with TRBJ1-3, with a tentative D call TRBD1 (6 bases). V lost 1 base and J 6 bases, leaving 10 bases between the germline ends. In germline, CDR1 is SGHAT, CDR2 FQNNGV. This CDR3 has 14 residues. In DNA form, the CDR3 reads TGTGCCAGCAGCTTAGCAGGGGCGGAAAACACCATATATTTT. It encodes CASSLAGAENTIYF.

The rearrangement uses TRBV3-1 (or the pseudogene TRBV3-2) and TRBJ1-4; tentatively, D is TRBD1 (6 bases). Between the trimmed V and J ends, which lost 3 bases and 8 bases, there was a span of 10 bases. In germline, CDR1 is LGHDT, CDR2 YNNKEL (reference sequence). The CDR3 runs 13 residues. The CDR3 here is CASSQVTGEKLFF. The CDR3 nucleotides read TGTGCCAGCAGCCAGGTAACAGGGGAAAAACTGTTTTTT.

The count of this clone is one. The chain is built from TRBV19 and TRBJ2-1, with TRBD2 as a possible D gene (6 bases). Trimming pared 0 bases from V and 0 bases from J, leaving 9 bases between. The CDR3 has 16 residues. CDR1 LNHDA and CDR2 SQIVND come from the germline V gene (reference sequence). The CDR3 region is CASSIEAGSSYNEQFF. CDR3 DNA: TGTGCCAGTAGTATAGAAGCGGGCAGCTCCTACAATGAGCAGTTCTTC.

The V and J genes are TRBV30 and TRBJ1-6; tentative D call: TRBD1 (5 bases). The length of the CDR3 is 15 residues. Germline-derived CDR1 and CDR2 are GTSNPN and SVGIG (reference sequence). Trimming left V 0 bases short and J 7 bases short, with 13 bases between. CDR3 coding DNA: TGTGCCTGGAGTGTACGGGGGATCGGGAATTCACCCCTCCACTTT. Translating it yields CAWSVRGIGNSPLHF.

The V gene is TRBV19, the J gene TRBJ1-3; possibly TRBD1 for D (6 bases). V lost 1 base and J 6 bases, leaving 7 bases between the germline ends. The germline V gene encodes CDR1 LNHDA and CDR2 SQIVND (reference sequence). The CDR3 spans 13 residues. As DNA, the CDR3 is TGTGCCAGTAGTATAGGACAGGAAAACACCATATATTTT. Protein sequence: CASSIGQENTIYF.